These 15 T cell receptor beta chains share one sample of origin, sequenced in a study of T cell responses to AZD1222 COVID-19 vaccine. Only in-frame clones appear in the TCRdb table, and some are missing; sequencing was by immunoSEQ multiplex PCR. The repertoire has more than 95,000 clones, 70% to 90% of them found once; the top ten carry 3.5% to 5%. The sequencing here drew on peripheral blood, taken on day 0 of MenACWY control vaccination. These receptors were collected from an adult in good health.

The genes are TRBV6-2 or TRBV6-3 and TRBJ2-7, with 14 bases fitting TRBD2. The CDR3 is 17 residues long. Trimming took 1 base from V and 0 from J; bases not matched to a gene: 2. Per germline, CDR1 MNHEY and CDR2 SVGEGT. The CDR3, as DNA: TGTGCCAGCAGTTACTTTGGGACTAGCGGGGGCTCCTACGAGCAGTACTTC. Its protein product is CASSYFGTSGGSYEQYF.

The CDR3 spells CASKGRDRGNQPQHF. CDR3 nucleotides: TGTGCCAGCAAAGGGAGGGACAGGGGTAATCAGCCCCAGCATTTT. The rearrangement joins TRBV28 to TRBJ1-5, with 10 nucleotides matching TRBD1. CDR3 length: 15 amino acids. Per germline, CDR1 MDHEN and CDR2 SYDVKM. Unmatched junction bases numbered 7, after V lost 7 bases and J lost 4 bases.

V gene TRBV7-2 combines with J gene TRBJ1-2, with D unclear. The CDR3 runs 15 residues. The V and J ends lost 5 bases and 0 bases respectively, with 13 bases between them. In germline, CDR1 is SGHTA, CDR2 FQGNSA. The CDR3 DNA reads as TGTGCCAGCAGCCTAGGTGGAGGGTCTAACTATGGCTACACCTTC. Residues: CASSLGGGSNYGYTF.

This rearrangement joins TRBV6-6 to TRBJ2-3, with 14 bases lining up with TRBD2. V shed 5 bases and J 5 bases; nucleotides not matched to a gene: 6. CDR3 size: 16 residues. Germline V gene sequence: CDR1 MNHNY, CDR2 SVGAGI (reference sequence). The chain's CDR3 is CASSGRTSGGQDTQYF. CDR3 DNA sequence: TGTGCCAGCAGTGGGAGGACTAGCGGGGGGCAAGATACGCAGTATTTT.

The gene calls are TRBV18 and TRBJ2-7; 8 bases agree with TRBD2. CDR1 is KGHSH, CDR2 LQKENI, per germline. The CDR3 has 14 residues. Losses at the gene ends were 3 bases for V and 6 bases for J; bases not matched to a gene: 7. CDR3 sequence reads: CASSPLGGGFEQYF. In nucleotides, the CDR3 is TGTGCCAGCTCACCGCTCGGGGGGGGCTTCGAGCAGTACTTC.

The rearrangement joins TRBV7-8 to TRBJ2-3, with TRBD2 matching 11 bases. This CDR3 has 16 amino acids. J lost 2 bases, V lost 5 bases, and 6 bases had no gene match. The germline V gene has CDR1 SGHVS and CDR2 FQNEAQ. This chain's CDR3 is CASSPLAGGLTDTQYF. In DNA form, the CDR3 reads TGTGCCAGCAGCCCTCTAGCGGGGGGCCTCACAGATACGCAGTATTTT.

The chain has TRBV7-9 and TRBJ1-6; perhaps TRBD1 as D (5 bases). V lost 8 bases and J lost 0, with 17 bases in between. Germline CDR1 is SEHNR and CDR2 is FQNEAQ (reference sequence). The CDR3 loop spans 17 amino acids. The CDR3: CASEQRGLSSYNSPLHF. The CDR3 nucleotides read TGTGCCAGCGAACAAAGGGGCCTTAGCTCCTATAATTCACCCCTCCACTTT.

This clone has only one observation. CDR3 bases: TGTGCCACCAGCAGAGATAAGGGTTTGGGAAGCTCCTACAATGAGCAGTTCTTC. Translating it yields CATSRDKGLGSSYNEQFF. The chain uses TRBV15 and TRBJ2-1, with D hard to call. Germline assignment: CDR1 LNHNV and CDR2 YYDKDF (reference sequence). Trimming took off 0 bases at V and 0 bases at J, with 15 bases between the two ends. The CDR3 has 18 residues. The whole variable domain, filled in from reference TRBV15 and TRBJ2-1, reads DAMVIQNPRYQVTQFGKPVTLSCSQTLNHNVMYWYQQKSSQAPKLLFHYYDKDFNNEADTPDNFQSRRPNTSFCFLDIRSPGLGDTAMYLCATSRDKGLGSSYNEQFFGPGTRLTVL.

V is TRBV29-1 and J is TRBJ2-7; D may match TRBD1 or TRBD2 (5 bases each). Germline V gene lookup returns CDR1 SQVTM and CDR2 ANQGSEA. Trimming cost V 4 bases and J 4 bases, with 20 bases left between them. The CDR3 loop spans 15 amino acids. In DNA, the CDR3 is TGCAGCGTTGTGGGGGAAGGACCAAAGGGATACGAGCAGTACTTC. Its translation: CSVVGEGPKGYEQYF.

V usage is TRBV5-4 and J usage is TRBJ1-6, with D hard to call. The CDR3 sequence is 13 residues long. V was shortened by 3 bases and J by 7 bases, with 8 bases between the two germline ends. Germline V gene data show CDR1 as SGHNT and CDR2 as YYREEE (reference sequence). The CDR3 DNA reads TGTGCCAGCAGCTCCTCACCGAATTCACCCCTCCACTTT. Its protein product is CASSSSPNSPLHF.

J is TRBJ1-6 and V is TRBV6-5; 7 nucleotides match TRBD1. Germline CDR1 is MNHEY and CDR2 is SVGAGI. The CDR3 loop spans 14 amino acids. V was pared by 6 bases and J by 7 bases, with 6 bases of the junction left unmatched. In DNA form, the CDR3 reads TGTGCCAGCAGGAAGGGACAGAGGAATTCACCCCTCCACTTT. Its translation is CASRKGQRNSPLHF.

The genes are TRBV10-3 and TRBJ2-7; D perhaps matches TRBD2 (5 bases). In germline, CDR1 is ENHRY, CDR2 SYGVKD. With 5 bases removed from V and 1 base from J, the gap between germline ends came to 12 bases. The length of the CDR3 is 14 residues. The CDR3 coding sequence is TGTGCCATCAGTCCCCGAGAGGGTTCCTACGAGCAGTACTTC. Protein product: CAISPREGSYEQYF.

This clone has only a few counts. CDR3 DNA: TGTGCCAGCTCACCAGGGTTGGCCCCAACAGGGGAAGGCACTGAAGCTTTCTTT. Translation: CASSPGLAPTGEGTEAFF. This chain joins TRBV18 and TRBJ1-1, with TRBD1 identical over 7 bases. The germline V gene has CDR1 KGHSH and CDR2 LQKENI. CDR3 size: 18 residues. The J segment lost 4 bases and the V segment lost 2 bases, leaving 16 bases of the junction unmatched.

The V and J genes are TRBV12-3 or TRBV12-4 and TRBJ1-6; D gene ambiguous. The CDR3 extends over 13 amino acids. V was pared by 3 bases and J by 8 bases, with 8 bases between. The DNA of the CDR3 is TGTGCCAGCAGTTTTCATGTCGATTCACCCCTCCACTTT. This gives the protein CASSFHVDSPLHF.

The chain uses TRBV9 and TRBJ2-2, with 9 bases identical to TRBD1. Germline V CDR1 and CDR2: SGDLS, YYNGEE. After removal of 0 bases from V and 6 bases from J, the junction contained 18 bases not matched to a gene. The CDR3 contains 20 residues. CDR3 loop: CASSVGVGGPGQGSAGELFF. CDR3 nucleotide sequence: TGTGCCAGCAGCGTAGGGGTAGGAGGGCCGGGACAGGGATCGGCCGGGGAGCTGTTTTTT. Looking up the rest from reference TRBV9 and TRBJ2-2 gives the full variable domain: DSGVTQTPKHLITATGQRVTLRCSPRSGDLSVYWYQQSLDQGLQFLIQYYNGEERAKGNILERFSAQQFPDLHSELNLSSLELGDSALYFCASSVGVGGPGQGSAGELFFGEGSRLTVL.